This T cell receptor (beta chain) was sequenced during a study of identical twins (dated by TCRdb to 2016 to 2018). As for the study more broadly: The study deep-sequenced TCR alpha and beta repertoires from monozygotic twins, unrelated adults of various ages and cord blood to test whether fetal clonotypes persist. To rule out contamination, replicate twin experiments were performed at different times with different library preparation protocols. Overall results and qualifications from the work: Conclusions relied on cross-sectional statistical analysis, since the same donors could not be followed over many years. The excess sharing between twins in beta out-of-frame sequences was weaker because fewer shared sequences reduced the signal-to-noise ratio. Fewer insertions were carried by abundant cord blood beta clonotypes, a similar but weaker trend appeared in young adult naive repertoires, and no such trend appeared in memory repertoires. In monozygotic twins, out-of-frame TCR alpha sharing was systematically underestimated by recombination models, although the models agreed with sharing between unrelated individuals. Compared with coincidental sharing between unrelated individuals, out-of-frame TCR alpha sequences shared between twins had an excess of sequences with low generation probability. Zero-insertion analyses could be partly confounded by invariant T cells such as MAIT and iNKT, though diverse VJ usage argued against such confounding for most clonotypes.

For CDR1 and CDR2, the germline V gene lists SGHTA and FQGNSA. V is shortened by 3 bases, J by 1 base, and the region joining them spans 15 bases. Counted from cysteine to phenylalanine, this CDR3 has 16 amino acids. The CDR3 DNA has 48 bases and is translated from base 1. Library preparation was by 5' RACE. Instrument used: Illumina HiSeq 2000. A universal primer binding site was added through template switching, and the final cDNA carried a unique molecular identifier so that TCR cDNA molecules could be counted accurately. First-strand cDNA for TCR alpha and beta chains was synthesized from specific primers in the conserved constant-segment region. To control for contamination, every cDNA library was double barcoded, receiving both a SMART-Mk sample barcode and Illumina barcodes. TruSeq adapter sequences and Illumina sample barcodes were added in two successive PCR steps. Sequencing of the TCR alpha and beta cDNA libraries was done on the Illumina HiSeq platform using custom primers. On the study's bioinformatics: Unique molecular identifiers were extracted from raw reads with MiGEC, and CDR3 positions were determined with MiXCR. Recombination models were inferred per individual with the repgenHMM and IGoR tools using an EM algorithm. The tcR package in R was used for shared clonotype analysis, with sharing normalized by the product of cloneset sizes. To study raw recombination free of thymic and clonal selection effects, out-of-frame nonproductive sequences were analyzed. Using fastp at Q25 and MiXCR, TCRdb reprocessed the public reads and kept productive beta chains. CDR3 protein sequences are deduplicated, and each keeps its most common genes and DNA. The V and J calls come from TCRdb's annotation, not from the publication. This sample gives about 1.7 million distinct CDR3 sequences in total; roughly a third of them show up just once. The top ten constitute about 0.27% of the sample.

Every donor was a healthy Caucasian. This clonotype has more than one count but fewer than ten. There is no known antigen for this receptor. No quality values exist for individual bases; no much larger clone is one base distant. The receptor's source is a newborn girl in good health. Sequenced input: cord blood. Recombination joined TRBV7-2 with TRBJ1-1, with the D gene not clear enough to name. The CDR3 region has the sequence CASSFMPLAGNTEAFF. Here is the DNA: TGTGCCAGCAGCTTTATGCCCCTAGCAGGGAACACTGAAGCTTTCTTT.